The T cell receptor (beta chain) under discussion was sequenced for a study of beta chain features in type 1 diabetes (dated by TCRdb to 2017 to 2018). Turning to the overall study: Mean age, gender distribution, total cell number and subset yield were not different between patients and healthy donors. A total of 85 million to 140 million sorted cells were examined across all samples, and the number of cells per subset was strongly correlated with RNA yield. In the study, TCRB repertoires of sorted circulating CD4+ T cell subsets from recently diagnosed type 1 diabetes patients were compared with those of matched healthy donors. Naive and central memory subsets were obtained from all 30 or so donors, but regulatory and stem cell-like memory subsets were isolated from only 8 patients and roughly eight healthy donors.

Each donor gave one peripheral blood draw, averaging approximately 110 mL, which was collected into heparinised tubes. Using a panel that included CD45RO, CCR7, CD25, CD127, CD95 and CD27, naive, central memory, regulatory and stem cell-like memory CD4+ T cells were sorted on a BD FACSAria II. A purity above 98% was achieved for all sorted populations. PBMCs were isolated immediately by Lymphoprep density gradient centrifugation and stained directly without culture. To minimize batch effects, samples were stained and sorted in pairs, one healthy donor with one patient per experiment. The entire amount of isolated RNA was reverse transcribed using the High Capacity cDNA Reverse Transcription Kit, so the sequenced TCRB transcripts were expressed ones. Deep immunoSEQ sequencing was applied to naive, central memory and regulatory T cell samples, giving an average of approximately 4 million total reads per sample. Sorted cells were lysed in RLT buffer, and RNA was extracted using DNase-treated RNeasy Micro or Mini kits according to cell number. To prevent cross-contamination, each cell subset was processed individually, whereas patient and healthy donor samples were processed jointly. The immunoSEQ multiplex PCR was used to amplify TCRB sequences from cDNA, yielding 87-bp fragments that span the CDR3 region. The amplicons were sequenced using the Illumina HiSeq platform. The paper's processing steps were these. PCR bias was computationally corrected using synthetic template baselines, reads within Hamming distance 2 were collapsed, and singletons that could not be merged were discarded. By aligning reads against IMGT, V, D and J genes, CDR3 length, and insertions or deletions at six rearrangement sites were assigned. Clonotype counts were normalized to sorted cell number within each subset before computing true diversity and Gini coefficients with the tcR R package. Repertoire sharing was quantified using the overlap coefficient calculated on TCRB nucleotide sequences. Held by TCRdb, this immuneACCESS table contains in-frame sequences only and omits some clones. Under half of the omission traces to an unresolved V gene where checked; the cause of the rest is unknown. That table gives V, J and clone size, and the DNA gave D and trimming. Across this sample there are some 150,000 clones, with under 60% seen only once. The ten most abundant clones make up under 0.45% of the sample.

General study outcomes and caveats: Naive, central memory and regulatory TCRB repertoires appeared more similar among patients than among healthy donors. In all four CD4+ subsets, TCRB CDR3 length was moderately but significantly shorter in type 1 diabetes patients. Because the HLA sub-analyses included only small numbers of individuals, any influence of HLA type on TCRB rearrangement was left unresolved. At VDJ recombination sites, type 1 diabetes patients had fewer insertions and more deleted nucleotides, which implies abnormalities in thymic rearrangement. Because cDNA was sequenced instead of genomic DNA, highly expressing activated cells could be over-represented, though the groups showed no difference in activation or CD3 levels. Shorter templates might have been favored by PCR, but patient and control samples were amplified and corrected together, so both groups would have been affected equally by any skew.

As concerns this clone: The antigen it binds to is not known. No qualities accompany the bases; no much larger clone lies one base away.

The germline V gene sets CDR1 to KGHSH and CDR2 to LQKENI. Including cysteine and phenylalanine, the CDR3 has 13 amino acids. Only CDR3 DNA remains: 39 bases, in frame from the first base. The V end loses 3 bases and the J end loses 1 base, and a stretch of 6 bases separates them. This TCR derives from a man between 18 and 29 years old in good health. Recombination connected TRBV18 to TRBJ1-1, with the D gene not confidently named. Material for sequencing was Tregs from blood. Taken with the paper, the label for cell subset or site translates to: regulatory CD4+ T cells. The DNA reads as follows: TGTGCCAGCTCACCCGGTGAGAACACTGAAGCTTTCTTT. Its coded protein is CASSPGENTEAFF. Reference TRBV18 and TRBJ1-1 proteins supply the regions before and after the CDR3; the full variable domain is: NAGVMQNPRHLVRRRGQEARLRCSPMKGHSHVYWYRQLPEEGLKFMVYLQKENIIDESGMPKERFSAEFPKEGPSILRIQQVVRGDSAAYFCASSPGENTEAFFGQGTRLTVV.